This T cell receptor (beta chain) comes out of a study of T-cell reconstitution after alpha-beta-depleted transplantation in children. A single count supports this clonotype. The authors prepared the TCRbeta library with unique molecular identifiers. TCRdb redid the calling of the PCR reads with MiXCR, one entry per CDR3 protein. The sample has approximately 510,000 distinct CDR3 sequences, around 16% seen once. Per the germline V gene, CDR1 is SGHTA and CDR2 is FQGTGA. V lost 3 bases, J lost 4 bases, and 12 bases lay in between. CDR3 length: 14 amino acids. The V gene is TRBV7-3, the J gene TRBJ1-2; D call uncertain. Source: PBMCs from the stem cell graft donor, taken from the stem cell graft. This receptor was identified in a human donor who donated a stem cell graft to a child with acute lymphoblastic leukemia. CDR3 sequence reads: CASSFRDLIYGYTF. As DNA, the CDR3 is TGTGCCAGCAGCTTCCGGGATCTCATCTATGGCTACACCTTC. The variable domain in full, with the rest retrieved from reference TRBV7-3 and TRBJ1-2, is GAGVSQTPSNKVTEKGKYVELRCDPISGHTALYWYRQSLGQGPEFLIYFQGTGAADDSGLPNDRFFAVRPEGSVSTLKIQRTERGDSAVYLCASSFRDLIYGYTFGSGTRLTVV.